This entry concerns a single T cell receptor (beta chain). Its antigen is unidentified. Repertoires were generated with immunoSEQ multiplex PCR, while TCRdb's copy carries only in-frame clones and drops some. This sample has 2 million to 2.5 million clones, with 95% found just once. Trimming left V 3 bases short and J 5 bases short, with 22 bases between. CDR1 and CDR2 (germline): MNHNS, SASEGT. This CDR3 is built from 17 residues. The source of the sample is a study of shared clonotypes between healthy human individuals. Study-level results: It was expected that sequencing depth would affect clonotype sharing among donors. With a handful of donors compared, 4% to 5% of naive CD4 clonotypes were shared.

The sample taken for sequencing was naive CD4+ T cells sorted from blood. Stated subset: CD45RA+ positively selected. The receptor comes from a man in his late teens or twenties in good health. This chain connects TRBV6-1 to TRBJ2-5, with D perhaps matching TRBD1 or TRBD2 (6 bases each). CDR3 sequence (DNA): TGTGCCAGCAGTGAGGCCGTCGGGAGAGGGGGTACGGAGACCCAGTACTTC. Amino acid sequence: CASSEAVGRGGTETQYF.